Shown below are 29 T cell receptor beta chains from a single sample sequenced in a study of PD-L1 blockade in urothelial cancer. Time point denoted: pretreatment peripheral blood. The data were produced by immunoSEQ multiplex PCR, yet TCRdb's version contains in-frame clones alone and is incomplete. The profile shows over 75,000 clones, over 65% of them singletons. The source was PBMCs, collected around atezolizumab (anti-PD-L1) treatment. The receptors here all came from a man in his 60s with urothelial cancer.

J is TRBJ1-6 and V is TRBV10-3, with D maybe TRBD1 (6 bases). V was shortened by 2 bases and J by 7 bases, with 12 bases between the two germline ends. The CDR3 is 15 residues long. The germline gives CDR1 ENHRY, CDR2 SYGVKD. CDR3 region: CAISENGTPNSPLHF. CDR3 DNA sequence: TGTGCCATCAGTGAGAATGGGACACCGAATTCACCCCTCCACTTT.

V and J are TRBV7-8 and TRBJ2-7, with 11 positions matching TRBD1. The CDR3 covers 17 residues. V lost 5 bases and J lost 0; bases outside the gene matches: 9. CDR1 and CDR2 from the germline V gene are SGHVS and FQNEAQ. CDR3 nucleotide sequence: TGTGCCAGCAGCCCAGGGACAGGGGGATTCTACTCCTACGAGCAGTACTTC. It specifies CASSPGTGGFYSYEQYF. Filled out from reference TRBV7-8 and TRBJ2-7, the complete variable domain reads GAGVSQSPRYKVAKRGQDVALRCDPISGHVSLFWYQQALGQGPEFLTYFQNEAQLDKSGLPSDRFFAERPEGSVSTLKIQRTQQEDSAVYLCASSPGTGGFYSYEQYFGPGTRLTVT.

The J gene is TRBJ2-5, the V gene TRBV4-3, with TRBD2 matching 7 bases. Germline CDR1 LGHNA, CDR2 YSLEER. The CDR3 loop spans 15 amino acids. V shed 4 bases and J 4 bases; nucleotides not matched to a gene: 9. The CDR3 DNA is TGCGCCAGCAGCCCGATTGGCGGGGGACTAGAGACCCAGTACTTC. Amino acids: CASSPIGGGLETQYF.

This rearrangement joins TRBV27 to TRBJ1-5; no clear D gene. Germline CDR1 reads MNHEY; CDR2 reads SMNVEV (reference sequence). The CDR3 covers 15 residues. V was cut by 5 bases and J by 0 bases, with 11 bases left in between. Written as DNA, the CDR3 is TGTGCCAGCAGTCTTAAAACAGATAGCAATCAGCCCCAGCATTTT. This gives the protein CASSLKTDSNQPQHF.

Turning to this clone: The same CDR3 is also encoded by other DNA sequences in this sample. The genes are TRBV27 and TRBJ1-5, with D unresolved. V was cut by 4 bases and J by 0 bases, with 4 bases left in between. This CDR3 has 13 amino acids. Germline CDR1 is MNHEY and CDR2 is SMNVEV (reference sequence). In nucleotides, the CDR3 is TGTGCCAGCAGTTACAGTAGCAATCAGCCCCAGCATTTT. Translated, it gives CASSYSSNQPQHF.

This clone has more than one count but fewer than ten. The rearrangement joins TRBV7-2 to TRBJ1-2, with 8 bases that match TRBD1. CDR3 length: 15 amino acids. CDR1 is SGHTA, CDR2 FQGNSA, per germline. With V trimmed by 5 bases and J by 6 bases, 11 bases remained unmatched. This chain's CDR3 is CASSKTGEVTDGYTF. In nucleotides, the CDR3 is TGTGCCAGCAGCAAGACAGGGGAGGTGACGGATGGCTACACCTTC.

The gene calls are TRBV19 and TRBJ1-1, with unresolved D. Deletions cut 7 bases from V and 6 bases from J, with 18 bases between. This CDR3 has 14 residues. In germline, CDR1 is LNHDA, CDR2 SQIVND (reference sequence). The CDR3, as DNA: TGTGCCAGTAATCCGGGAAGACACGTGGCTGAAGCTTTCTTT. Translation gives CASNPGRHVAEAFF.

The CDR3 DNA is TGTGCCAGCAGCTTGGCGAGCACGGATCAGCCCCAGCATTTT. It yields the protein CASSLASTDQPQHF. The J gene is TRBJ1-5, the V gene TRBV5-5; D remains ambiguous. V dropped 0 bases and J dropped 5 bases, with 9 bases sitting between them. CDR1 is SGHKS, CDR2 YYEKEE, per germline (reference sequence). The CDR3 is made up of 14 amino acids.

V is TRBV7-3 and J is TRBJ1-4; D perhaps matches TRBD1 (5 bases). V lost 5 bases and J 8 bases, leaving 18 bases between the germline ends. This CDR3 is built from 15 residues. The germline V gene has CDR1 SGHTA and CDR2 FQGTGA. The CDR3 loop reads CASSRNGGLNEKLFF. The CDR3 DNA follows: TGTGCCAGCAGCAGAAATGGGGGGTTGAACGAAAAACTGTTTTTT. Supplemented by reference TRBV7-3 and TRBJ1-4, the full variable domain reads GAGVSQTPSNKVTEKGKYVELRCDPISGHTALYWYRQSLGQGPEFLIYFQGTGAADDSGLPNDRFFAVRPEGSVSTLKIQRTERGDSAVYLCASSRNGGLNEKLFFGSGTQLSVL.

This clone was recorded once. V and J are TRBV5-1 and TRBJ1-5, with 7 bases aligning to TRBD1. CDR3 length equals 16 residues. After removal of 0 bases from V and 1 base from J, the junction contained 4 bases not matched to a gene. Looked up from germline, CDR1 is SGHRS and CDR2 is YFSETQ. CDR3 sequence reads: CASSLGQGGSNQPQHF. The CDR3 nucleotides read TGCGCCAGCAGCTTGGGACAGGGAGGAAGCAATCAGCCCCAGCATTTT.

The gene calls are TRBV11-2 and TRBJ2-4, with D possibly matching TRBD2 (6 bases). The CDR3 is made up of 14 amino acids. The germline gives CDR1 SGHAT, CDR2 FQNNGV. V was pared by 3 bases and J by 9 bases, with 15 bases between. The CDR3 protein is CASSFRPAEGIQYF. CDR3 DNA: TGTGCCAGCAGCTTCAGACCGGCGGAGGGCATTCAGTACTTC.

The chain carries TRBV7-2 and TRBJ2-1; weak D call: TRBD1 (5 bases). The V end lost 2 bases, the J end lost 6 bases, and 14 bases lay between the germline ends. Germline assignment: CDR1 SGHTA and CDR2 FQGNSA. CDR3 size: 15 residues. Here the CDR3 DNA reads TGTGCCAGCAGCTTAACAGGACGGAGTTCCAATGAGCAGTTCTTC. Amino acid sequence: CASSLTGRSSNEQFF.

V is TRBV6-5 and J is TRBJ1-2, with 7 positions matching TRBD1. Germline values: CDR1 MNHEY, CDR2 SVGAGI. Trimming took 4 bases from V and 4 from J; bases not matched to a gene: 9. The CDR3 is made up of 15 amino acids. In nucleotides, the CDR3 is TGTGCCAGCAGTTTCACGGACAGGATGGCCTATGGCTACACCTTC. Translation gives CASSFTDRMAYGYTF.

J is TRBJ2-7 and V is TRBV6-5, with D tentatively TRBD2 (5 bases). The CDR3 is 15 amino acids. V lost 7 bases, J lost 3 bases, and 19 bases lay in between. Germline CDR1 is MNHEY and CDR2 is SVGAGI. CDR3 DNA: TGTGCCAGCACCGGATTTTGGGGTGGGAGCTACGAGCAGTACTTC. Encoded protein: CASTGFWGGSYEQYF.

The chain has TRBV6-5 and TRBJ2-2; 10 bases match TRBD2. The CDR3 length is 16 residues. Germline V lookup: CDR1 MNHEY, CDR2 SVGAGI. The V gene end was trimmed by 2 bases and the J gene end by 0 bases; junction bases not matched to a gene: 0. The CDR3 region is CASSYTSGANTGELFF. The CDR3 DNA reads as TGTGCCAGCAGTTACACTAGCGGGGCGAACACCGGGGAGCTGTTTTTT.

J is TRBJ1-2 and V is TRBV29-1, with D unclear. V lost 7 bases and J 3 bases, leaving 15 bases between the germline ends. CDR3 length: 13 residues. The germline CDR1 and CDR2 sequences are SQVTM and ANQGSEA. For the CDR3, the DNA is TGCAGCGCCAGACACATGGCTGACTATGGCTACACCTTC. Translating it yields CSARHMADYGYTF. Supplemented by reference TRBV29-1 and TRBJ1-2, the full variable domain reads SAVISQKPSRDICQRGTSLTIQCQVDSQVTMMFWYRQQPGQSLTLIATANQGSEATYESGFVIDKFPISRPNLTFSTLTVSNMSPEDSSIYLCSARHMADYGYTFGSGTRLTVV.

CDR3 amino acids: CASAPGGGQPQHF. The CDR3 DNA sequence: TGCGCCAGCGCCCCGGGAGGAGGTCAGCCCCAGCATTTT. This chain links TRBV5-1 with TRBJ1-5; D unresolved. This CDR3 comprises 13 residues. The ends were cut back, 7 bases at V and 6 bases at J, with 14 bases in the middle. Germline assignment: CDR1 SGHRS and CDR2 YFSETQ.

The CDR3 reads CASTEASGRAYEQYF. The DNA for the CDR3 is TGTGCCAGCACCGAAGCTAGCGGGAGGGCCTACGAGCAGTACTTC. The chain joins TRBV27 to TRBJ2-7, with 12 nucleotides matching TRBD2. This CDR3 comprises 15 residues. The V gene end was trimmed by 7 bases and the J gene end by 2 bases; junction bases not matched to a gene: 6. Germline CDR1 MNHEY, CDR2 SMNVEV (reference sequence).

The chain links TRBV25-1 to TRBJ2-1, with D possibly being TRBD2 (6 bases). The V end lost 4 bases, the J end lost 0 bases, and 13 bases lay between the germline ends. In germline, CDR1 is MGHDK, CDR2 SYGVNS. The CDR3 loop spans 16 amino acids. The DNA for the CDR3 is TGTGCCAGCAGTGGGCGGGACCGATCCTCCTACAATGAGCAGTTCTTC. Protein product: CASSGRDRSSYNEQFF.

The chain couples TRBV10-3 to TRBJ1-2; 9 bases map to TRBD1. V lost 4 bases to trimming and J lost 4 bases; unmatched junction nucleotides: 7. CDR1 and CDR2 from the germline V gene are ENHRY and SYGVKD. The CDR3 totals 15 residues. CDR3 sequence reads: CAISGGDREVYGYTF. The CDR3 bases are TGTGCCATCAGTGGAGGGGACAGGGAAGTCTATGGCTACACCTTC.

CDR3 nucleotides: TGTGCCAGCAGCTCGGGACTAGCGGTATTTCTTCAAGAGACCCAGTACTTC. This encodes CASSSGLAVFLQETQYF. This chain connects TRBV11-3 to TRBJ2-5, with TRBD2 identical over 11 bases. Germline loops: CDR1 SGHNT, CDR2 YENEEA. V was clipped by 4 bases and J by 2 bases; unmatched bases: 9. This CDR3 comprises 17 residues.

This chain connects TRBV6-1 to TRBJ1-4; TRBD1 is a possible D gene (6 bases). Per the germline V gene, CDR1 is MNHNS and CDR2 is SASEGT. This CDR3 spans 14 amino acids. Trimming cost V 8 bases and J 8 bases, with 18 bases left between them. The CDR3 spells CASLLDSFVEKLFF. The DNA of the CDR3 is TGTGCCAGCCTCTTGGACAGCTTCGTGGAAAAACTGTTTTTT.

CDR3 nucleotides: TGTGCCAGCAGTTTAAATTTAAATTCACCCCTCCACTTT. Residues: CASSLNLNSPLHF. The chain couples TRBV27 to TRBJ1-6; no reliable D call. The V end was cut by 2 bases, the J end by 7 bases, with 6 bases between. CDR1 is MNHEY and CDR2 is SMNVEV in the germline V gene (reference sequence). This CDR3 is 13 amino acids long.

CDR3: CASSLTLGTGPLNTGELFF. Written as DNA, the CDR3 is TGTGCCAGCAGCTTAACGTTAGGGACAGGCCCTCTTAACACCGGGGAGCTGTTTTTT. The rearrangement joins TRBV7-3 to TRBJ2-2, with TRBD1 identical over 8 bases. Per germline, CDR1 SGHTA and CDR2 FQGTGA. CDR3 length: 19 amino acids. The ends lost 0 bases at V and 2 bases at J; junction bases unmatched: 11.

V usage is TRBV4-1 and J usage is TRBJ2-1; no clear D gene. The V end lost 1 base, the J end lost 10 bases, and 14 bases lay between the germline ends. The germline gives CDR1 MGHRA, CDR2 YSYEKL. The CDR3 consists of 14 residues. This CDR3 is CASSQAADFLEQFF. For the CDR3, the DNA is TGCGCCAGCAGCCAAGCGGCCGACTTTTTAGAGCAGTTCTTC.

The rearrangement uses TRBV18 and TRBJ2-5; TRBD2 is a possible D gene (5 bases). CDR3 length equals 15 residues. Germline CDR1 reads KGHSH; CDR2 reads LQKENI. Trimming removed 1 base at V and 5 bases at J, with 14 bases between. The CDR3 nucleotides read TGTGCCAGCTCACCACAACCGGTACTAGGCGAGACCCAGTACTTC. This gives the protein CASSPQPVLGETQYF.

In its sample, this clone was seen many times. V usage is TRBV11-2 and J usage is TRBJ1-5; TRBD1 is a possible D gene (6 bases). CDR1 and CDR2 from the germline V gene are SGHAT and FQNNGV. V was trimmed by 4 bases and J by 7 bases, leaving 14 bases between them. The CDR3 loop spans 14 amino acids. CDR3 amino acids: CASSSQQGNQPQHF. DNA for the CDR3: TGTGCCAGCAGCTCCCAACAGGGAAACCAGCCCCAGCATTTT.

V gene TRBV28 combines with J gene TRBJ2-1, with D perhaps TRBD2 (6 bases). The CDR3 extends over 15 amino acids. Germline V gives CDR1 MDHEN, CDR2 SYDVKM. Trimming pared 2 bases from V and 10 bases from J, leaving 18 bases between. The CDR3 region is CASSLTGATLREQFF. CDR3 bases: TGTGCCAGCAGTTTAACGGGAGCGACTCTCAGAGAGCAGTTCTTC.

This chain connects TRBV19 to TRBJ2-2; D might be TRBD2 (5 bases). The CDR3 contains 13 residues. Trimming stripped 2 bases from V and 8 bases from J, with 9 bases between. CDR1 is LNHDA and CDR2 is SQIVND in the germline V gene (reference sequence). CDR3 DNA sequence: TGTGCCAGTAGTATAACTAGGAGGGGGGAGCTGTTTTTT. It encodes CASSITRRGELFF. Complete variable domain (other parts from reference TRBV19 and TRBJ2-2): DGGITQSPKYLFRKEGQNVTLSCEQNLNHDAMYWYRQDPGQGLRLIYYSQIVNDFQKGDIAEGYSVSREKKESFPLTVTSAQKNPTAFYLCASSITRRGELFFGEGSRLTVL.